This paragraph covers one TCR beta chain sequence. Its antigen is currently unknown. The sample comes from a study of cytomegalovirus exposure and HLA in healthy donors. Whole-study findings and limits: The study flagged about 150 TCR beta chains as cytomegalovirus-associated. In a later analysis, parvovirus B19, influenza, CMV and Epstein-Barr virus appeared linked to several top co-occurrence clusters. Later analysis indicated greater clonal expansion among HLA-associated TCR beta chains than among equally common other chains.

Germline values: CDR1 MGHRA, CDR2 YSYEKL. Trimming at V came to 3 bases and at J to 7 bases, leaving 12 bases not matched to a gene. CDR3 size: 16 residues. Vbeta (60) and Jbeta (13) primers were used in the PCR. Per the original methods: Later work found around 80 million unique TCR beta chains, with roughly 11 million shared. Libraries were prepared by immunoSEQ multiplex PCR; TCRdb keeps only in-frame clonotypes and omits some of them. V and J calls plus clone size are reproduced from that table; the DNA served to infer D and trimming. The table shows hundreds of thousands of clones, with roughly two thirds occurring only once.

The chain uses TRBV4-1 and TRBJ1-5; 7 bases are a match to TRBD1. This clonotype was sampled from a female donor in good health and CMV-seronegative. The sample taken for sequencing was PBMCs. CDR3 nucleotides: TGCGCCAGCAGCCAGGGCGACAGGGCGCTAGAGCAGCCCCAGCATTTT. This encodes CASSQGDRALEQPQHF.